This T cell receptor beta chain stems from a study of T-cell reconstitution after alpha-beta-depleted transplantation in children (dated by TCRdb to the mid-2010s). Concerning the study at large: The study quantitatively tracked T-cell immune reconstitution after TCRalphabeta/CD19-depleted allogeneic hematopoietic cell transplantation in children using TCR repertoire profiling. Here is what the overall study found, with its caveats: The apparently early alphabetaT-cell count recovery about two months after transplant was reportedly dependent on only several hundred rapidly expanded clones derived from non-depleted graft cells. Hyperexpanded clone frequencies declined over subsequent months; after one year, T-cell counts and TCRbeta diversity were mostly attributed to newly produced T cells. The high TCRbeta diversity at day 60 in some patients was ascribed to recipient T cells and intrathymic progenitors that had survived conditioning.

The label giving this sample's treatment or condition can be read as: allogeneic hematopoietic cell transplantation with graft depleted of TCRalphabeta T cells and CD19 B cells. TCRalphabeta/CD19-depleted allogeneic hematopoietic cell grafts were given to the transplant recipients, all of whom were children. Points on this clonotype: Its antigen is unknown. Per-nucleotide qualities are absent, and no much larger clonotype sits a single base away.

CDR1 and CDR2 were assigned from the germline V gene as MNHNS and SASEGT. The junction shows trimming of 7 bases on V and 3 bases on J, and the gene matches do not reach 5 bases of it. The CDR3 spans 14 residues, from the cysteine through the phenylalanine. Only the CDR3 region is kept as DNA, spanning 42 bases read in frame from base 1. Preparation of the library involved PCR. Sequencer: Illumina HiSeq 2500. TCR libraries were prepared with molecular barcoding, using unique molecular identifiers to normalize TCRbeta repertoire quantification. TCRdb applied fastp at Q25 and MiXCR to the public reads, then kept only in-frame beta chains. Rows merge per CDR3 protein into single entries with the most common DNA and genes. The sample has about 580,000 distinct CDR3 sequences on record, around 23% of them singletons. In total, the top ten clones hold roughly an eighth of the sample.

This clonotype was obtained from a boy younger than two who had a stem cell transplant for acute myeloid leukemia, so the T cells may come from the graft donor. The chain was built from TRBV6-1 and TRBJ2-3; 9 nucleotides in the junction match TRBD2. The sample was PBMCs, mostly from graft donor cells, taken 360 days after TCRalphabeta/CD19-depleted stem cell transplant. The sequenced DNA: TGTGCCAGCACGCGGGGGGGCCGTACAGATACGCAGTATTTT. It is translated as CASTRGGRTDTQYF.